This TCR beta chain was sequenced during a study of Ad26.COV2.S vaccination and SARS-CoV-2 variants. Whole-study results and caveats: Substantial breadth was reported for post-vaccination spike-specific CD8+ and CD4+ T cells.

The CDR3 runs to 14 residues. V was clipped by 3 bases and J by 9 bases; unmatched bases: 11. Germline V gives CDR1 SGHRS, CDR2 YFSETQ. The data were produced by immunoSEQ multiplex PCR, yet TCRdb's version contains in-frame clones alone and is incomplete. The table lists fewer than 400,000 clones, around four fifths of them singletons. With regard to this clone: Its matching antigen is unknown.

The treatment here: about 20 received Ad26.COV2.S at low or high dose, single or two shots; 5 received placebo; per-sample allocation not given. All samples were drawn on day 63, counting from the first vaccine or placebo injection. The sequence was obtained from a person aged 18-60 years who received the Ad26.COV2.S COVID-19 vaccine or a placebo. The chain carries TRBV5-1 and TRBJ1-2, with TRBD1 identical over 7 bases. The material sequenced was peripheral blood, taken in a trial of Ad26.COV2.S vaccine versus placebo. The CDR3 DNA reads TGCGCCAGCAGCTCTCCGGGACAGTCTTTGAGCTACACCTTC. Translation gives CASSSPGQSLSYTF.